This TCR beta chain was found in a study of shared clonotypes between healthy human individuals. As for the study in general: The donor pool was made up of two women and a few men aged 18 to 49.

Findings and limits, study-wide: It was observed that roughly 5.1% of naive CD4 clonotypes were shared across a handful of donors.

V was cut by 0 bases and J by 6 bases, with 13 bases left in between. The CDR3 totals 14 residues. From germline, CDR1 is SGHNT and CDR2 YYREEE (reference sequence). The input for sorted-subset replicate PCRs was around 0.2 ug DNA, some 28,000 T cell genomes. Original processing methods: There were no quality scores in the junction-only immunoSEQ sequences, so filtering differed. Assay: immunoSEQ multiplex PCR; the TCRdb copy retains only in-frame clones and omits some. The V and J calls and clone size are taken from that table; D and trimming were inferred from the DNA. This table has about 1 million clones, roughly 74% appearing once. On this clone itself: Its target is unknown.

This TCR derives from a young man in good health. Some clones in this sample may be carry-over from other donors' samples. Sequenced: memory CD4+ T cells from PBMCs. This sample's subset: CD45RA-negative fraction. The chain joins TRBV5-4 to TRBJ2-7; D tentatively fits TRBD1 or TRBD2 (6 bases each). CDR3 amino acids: CASSLAGGRVEQYF. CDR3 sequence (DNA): TGTGCCAGCAGCTTGGCTGGGGGGCGCGTCGAGCAGTACTTC.